These T cell receptor beta chains were read from a single sample in a study of T-cell reconstitution after alpha-beta-depleted transplantation in children. Each CDR3 protein is one row after TCRdb ran MiXCR on the PCR reads. The sample has around 300,000 distinct CDR3 sequences; 10% are singletons. Sequencing used PBMCs, obtained before TCRalphabeta/CD19-depleted stem cell transplant. All receptors derive from a boy in the first two years of life with acute myeloid leukemia, due to receive a stem cell transplant. Both conserved end residues are part of each CDR3. The D gene is left open where the match is weak. Size is omitted from some rows. Given values are once, few, many or a class for expanded clones.

J: TRBJ2-3; size: many; D: -; V: TRBV3-1; DNA: TGTGCCAGCAGCCTAAGAAGGGGGGGAAGCACAGATACGCAGTATTTT; CDR3: CASSLRRGGSTDTQYF
J: TRBJ2-5; size: many; D: TRBD2; V: TRBV11-1; DNA: TGTGCCAGCAGCTTAGCCCTTCGACTAGCGGGGGCCCTTGGTGCAGAGACCCAGTACTTC; CDR3: CASSLALRLAGALGAETQYF
J: TRBJ2-6; size: -; D: -; V: TRBV27; DNA: TGTGCCAGCAGCCTTAACAGGGGAGGACCAAGCTCTGGGGCCAACGTCCTGACTTTC; CDR3: CASSLNRGGPSSGANVLTF
J: TRBJ1-5; size: many; D: TRBD1; V: TRBV20-1; DNA: TGCAGTGCTAGGGCGACAGGGAGGAATCAGCCCCAGCATTTT; CDR3: CSARATGRNQPQHF
J: TRBJ2-2; size: many; D: TRBD2; V: TRBV10-2; DNA: TGCGCCAGCAGGGCTAGCGGGAGCGTCGGGGAGCTGTTTTTT; CDR3: CASRASGSVGELFF
J: TRBJ2-1; size: many; D: -; V: TRBV29-1; DNA: TGCAGCGTTGACGTTTGGACGTCGAGCTCCTACAATGAGCAGTTCTTC; CDR3: CSVDVWTSSSYNEQFF
J: TRBJ2-7; size: many; D: -; V: TRBV7-9; DNA: TGTGCCAGCAGCTTCCGGCAGGGGCGACGATACGAGCAGTACTTC; CDR3: CASSFRQGRRYEQYF
J: TRBJ2-1; size: many; D: TRBD2; V: TRBV10-3; DNA: TGTGCCATCAGTGGGGGGGGGAATGAGCAGTTCTTC; CDR3: CAISGGGNEQFF
J: TRBJ2-2; size: -; D: -; V: TRBV7-9; DNA: TGTGCCAGCAGCACAAGCGGCGGGGAGCTGTTTTTT; CDR3: CASSTSGGELFF
J: TRBJ2-7; size: many; D: TRBD2; V: TRBV4-3; DNA: TGCGCCAGCAGCCAAGGGACTAGCGGGAGGGGAAGCTCCTACGAGCAGTACTTC; CDR3: CASSQGTSGRGSSYEQYF
J: TRBJ1-1; size: many; D: -; V: TRBV5-1; DNA: TGCGCCAGCAGCTTGGGGACTGGGACTGAAGCTTTCTTT; CDR3: CASSLGTGTEAFF
J: TRBJ2-1; size: -; D: -; V: TRBV27; DNA: TGTGCCAGCAGTCTCCGGGACACCAGGATCTATGAGCAGTTCTTC; CDR3: CASSLRDTRIYEQFF
J: TRBJ2-7; size: few; D: TRBD1; V: TRBV6-1; DNA: TGTGCCAGCAGTAAAAATGACAGGGGCGCCCCCTCCAACCAGTACTTC; CDR3: CASSKNDRGAPSNQYF
J: TRBJ2-1; size: many; D: TRBD2; V: TRBV5-5; DNA: TGTGCCAGCAGCTTAGAACTAGCGGGGTTGAGCTCCTACAATGAGCAGTTCTTC; CDR3: CASSLELAGLSSYNEQFF
J: TRBJ2-2; size: -; D: TRBD1; V: TRBV7-3; DNA: TGTGCCAGCAGCTTTGCTCAGGGGGCCGGGGAGCTGTTTTTT; CDR3: CASSFAQGAGELFF
J: TRBJ1-2; size: many; D: TRBD1; V: TRBV11-3; DNA: TGTGCCAGCAGCAAAGCAGGGGGCCACACCTTC; CDR3: CASSKAGGHTF
J: TRBJ2-1; size: few; D: -; V: TRBV7-3; DNA: TGTGCCAGCAGCACCCGGACTTTGGGTGAGCAGTTCTTC; CDR3: CASSTRTLGEQFF
J: TRBJ2-2; size: -; D: -; V: TRBV7-2; DNA: TGTGCCAGCAGCTTCGTCGGCGGGTTCCTCGGCGGGGAGCTGTTTTTT; CDR3: CASSFVGGFLGGELFF